The clone carrying this T cell receptor (beta chain) is medium-sized (0.01 to 0.1%) by frequency. Its antigen is as yet unknown. These data come from a study of CXCR3-negative and CXCR3-positive naive CD8 T cells. The CDR3 is 16 amino acids. Germline assignment: CDR1 SGHNT and CDR2 YYREEE (reference sequence). In preparing the TRB cDNA libraries, 5' RACE with UMI labels was used. TCRdb reprocessed the 5' RACE reads and reports one entry per CDR3 protein, with no DNA. The repertoire table contains some 7,400 distinct CDR3 sequences. Study-wide results and limits: Comparably high diversity was seen in both naive subsets, and much lower diversity in memory CD8+ cells. Similar TRBV-TRBJ usage characterized naive CXCR3-negative and CXCR3-positive cells; memory cells differed.

The specimen sequenced was naive CXCR3- CD8+ T cells from blood. This sample's subset: CD45RO-CCR7+CD27+CD95- naive CD8+ T cells lacking CXCR3 (TNR3-). The origin of this receptor is a human donor in good health. Some clones in this sample may be carry-over from other donors' samples. V is TRBV5-4 and J is TRBJ2-2; TCRdb returns TRBD1, unconfirmable since there is no DNA. This CDR3 reads CASSPPGQGYTGELFF.